This T cell receptor beta chain was identified during a study of blood T cell repertoires in COVID-19 (dated by TCRdb to the early 2020s). In the study overall: Collaborator samples came from the United States, Italy and Spain and covered acute and convalescent phases of COVID-19. Subjects who had been exposed to COVID-19, were actively infected with it, or had recovered from it provided the deeply sampled blood TCRbeta repertoires that made up the dataset. Nearly every sample came with metadata listing a de-identified subject ID, COVID-19 status, age in years and sex. HLA class I and class II types, where available, came from metadata supplied by the sample provider rather than from assay-based typing. The repertoires were released in a freely available public database intended as a resource for research on the immune response to SARS-CoV-2. The material from the prospective study consisted of cDNA or gDNA derived from T cells, B-cell-depleted T cells, or PBMCs. The samples were drawn from the first 160 participants of the ongoing ImmuneRACE study and from roughly 1,300 subjects provided by 6 global collaborators. Paper-wide results and their limitations: Clinical and demographic metadata were provided uncurated, with the amount varying by source and participant.

Trimming at the junction amounts to 5 bases on V and 6 bases on J, and the germline ends lie 14 bases apart. From cysteine to phenylalanine, the CDR3 is 15 amino acids long. The DNA shown is the 45-base CDR3, in frame from base 1. CDR1 and CDR2 were assigned from the germline V gene (reference sequence) as LNHDA and SQIVND. Participants in the prospective study were aged roughly 18 to 95 years, lived in some 24 United States geographic areas, and enrolled through a virtual design. To assign participants to cohorts, the prospective study relied on clinical history that participants themselves reported in a screening survey and a study questionnaire. For ImmuneRACE Cohort 3, a participant was defined as recovered based on two consecutive negative NP/OP PCR tests, clearance by a healthcare professional, or resolution of symptoms. In the prospective study, mobile phlebotomists collected whole blood, serum and a nasopharyngeal or oropharyngeal swab from each participant. Prospective study participants could optionally give additional blood draws and questionnaires over an approximately 2-month period. Before DNA extraction, blood samples from the prospective study were shipped at room temperature or frozen.

Concerning this clone: This receptor's antigen is unknown. No base-level quality is on record; no much larger clone is a single base apart.

TCRbeta CDR3 regions were amplified from genomic DNA by means of the immunoSEQ Assay, a bias-controlled multiplex PCR. Per the source publication's procedure: Within the assay, amplification of reference gene primers was used to estimate how many nucleated cells each sample contained. To quantify the absolute abundance of each unique TCRbeta CDR3 rearrangement, sequence reads were collapsed and filtered. For each sample, productive Simpson clonality was calculated as the square root of Simpson's diversity index across productive rearrangements. TCRdb's version of the immuneACCESS table is confined to in-frame rearrangements and falls short of the full clone set. An unresolved V gene accounts for under half of the shortfall where checked; the remainder is of unknown origin. V and J calls and clone size follow that table, whereas D and trimming were derived from the DNA. The sample table lists roughly 330,000 clones, over 70% of them with a count of one. Less than 6.5% of the sample is taken by the ten largest.

The source material was PBMCs or T cells enriched from blood (not recorded which). This sequence originates from a man aged 25-45 years who had recovered from COVID-19. This receptor chain uses TRBV19 and TRBJ1-6, with no confidently assigned D gene. CDR3 protein: CASSSLPAANSPLHF. Here is the DNA: TGTGCCAGTAGTTCCTTACCGGCGGCTAATTCACCCCTCCACTTT.